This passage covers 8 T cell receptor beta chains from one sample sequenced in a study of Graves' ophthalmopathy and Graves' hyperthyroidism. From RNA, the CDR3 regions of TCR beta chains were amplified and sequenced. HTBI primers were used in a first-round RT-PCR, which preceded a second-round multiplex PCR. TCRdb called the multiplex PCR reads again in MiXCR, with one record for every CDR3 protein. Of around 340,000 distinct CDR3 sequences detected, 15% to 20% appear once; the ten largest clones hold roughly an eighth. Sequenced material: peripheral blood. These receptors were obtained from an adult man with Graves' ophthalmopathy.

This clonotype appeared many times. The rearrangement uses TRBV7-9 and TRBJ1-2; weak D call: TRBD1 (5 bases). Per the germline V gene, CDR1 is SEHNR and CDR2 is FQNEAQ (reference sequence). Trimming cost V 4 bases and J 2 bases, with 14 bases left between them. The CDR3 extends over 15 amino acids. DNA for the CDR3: TGTGCCAGCAGCTCTTACGGGACGCCGAACTATGGCTACACCTTC. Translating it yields CASSSYGTPNYGYTF.

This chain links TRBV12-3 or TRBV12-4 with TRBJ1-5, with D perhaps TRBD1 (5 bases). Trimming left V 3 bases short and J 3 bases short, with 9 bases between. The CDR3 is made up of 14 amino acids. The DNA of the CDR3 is TGTGCCAGCAGTTTTGGGGCCTACAATCAGCCCCAGCATTTT. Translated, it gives CASSFGAYNQPQHF.

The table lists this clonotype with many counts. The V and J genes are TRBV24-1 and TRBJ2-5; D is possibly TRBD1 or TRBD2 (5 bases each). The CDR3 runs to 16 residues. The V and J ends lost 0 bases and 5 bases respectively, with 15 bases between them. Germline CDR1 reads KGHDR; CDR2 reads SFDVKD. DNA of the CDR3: TGTGCCACCAGTGATTTGGGATCCCTGGGGACGGAGACCCAGTACTTC. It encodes CATSDLGSLGTETQYF.

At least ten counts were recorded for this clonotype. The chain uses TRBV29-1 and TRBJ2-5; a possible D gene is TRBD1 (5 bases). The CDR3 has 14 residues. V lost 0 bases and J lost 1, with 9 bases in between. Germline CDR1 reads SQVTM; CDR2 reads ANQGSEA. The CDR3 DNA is TGCAGCGTTGAAGATCGACAGTTCCAAGAGACCCAGTACTTC. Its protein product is CSVEDRQFQETQYF.

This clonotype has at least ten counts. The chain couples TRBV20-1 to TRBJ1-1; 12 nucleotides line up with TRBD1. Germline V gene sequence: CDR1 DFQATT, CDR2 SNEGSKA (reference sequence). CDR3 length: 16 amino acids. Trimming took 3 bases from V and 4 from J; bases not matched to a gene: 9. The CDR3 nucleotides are TGCAGTGCTAGGGGGACAGGGGGCAAGGGGGTCACTGAAGCTTTCTTT. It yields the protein CSARGTGGKGVTEAFF.

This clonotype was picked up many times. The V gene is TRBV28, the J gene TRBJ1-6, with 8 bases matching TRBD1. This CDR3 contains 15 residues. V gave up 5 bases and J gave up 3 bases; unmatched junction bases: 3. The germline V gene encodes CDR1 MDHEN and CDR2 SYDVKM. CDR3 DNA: TGTGCCAGCAGTAAGGACAGGGACTATAATTCACCCCTCCACTTT. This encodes CASSKDRDYNSPLHF.

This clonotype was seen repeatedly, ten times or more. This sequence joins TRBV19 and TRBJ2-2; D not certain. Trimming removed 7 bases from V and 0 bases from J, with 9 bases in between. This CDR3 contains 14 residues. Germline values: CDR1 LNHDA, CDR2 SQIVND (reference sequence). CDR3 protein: CASIKKSNTGELFF. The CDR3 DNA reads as TGTGCCAGTATTAAGAAATCGAACACCGGGGAGCTGTTTTTT.

The CDR3 loop reads CASSLGSGRGTYGYTF. In DNA, the CDR3 is TGTGCCAGCAGCTTAGGATCGGGCCGTGGCACCTATGGCTACACCTTC. The chain recombines TRBV7-8 with TRBJ1-2; D is unresolved. Germline V gene sequence: CDR1 SGHVS, CDR2 FQNEAQ. The ends were cut back, 1 base at V and 4 bases at J, with 16 bases in the middle. This CDR3 has 16 residues. The full variable domain, its missing parts supplied by reference TRBV7-8 and TRBJ1-2, is GAGVSQSPRYKVAKRGQDVALRCDPISGHVSLFWYQQALGQGPEFLTYFQNEAQLDKSGLPSDRFFAERPEGSVSTLKIQRTQQEDSAVYLCASSLGSGRGTYGYTFGSGTRLTVV.